A single sample gave rise to the 21 T cell receptor beta chains below, sequenced in a study of T-cell memory formation after mild COVID-19. TCRdb processed the 5' RACE reads anew with MiXCR; each CDR3 protein has one entry. The sample yields approximately 290,000 distinct CDR3 sequences, over 7% seen once. Sequenced: PBMCs or a T cell subset sorted from them (not recorded which). These receptors all stem from a man between 18 and 35 years old who had mild COVID-19 (a few samples of this study predate the infection). Cell type and time point are not known.

The sample holds a few counts of this clonotype. This rearrangement joins TRBV11-3 to TRBJ2-1; no definite D call. This CDR3 has 15 residues. Looked up from germline, CDR1 is SGHNT and CDR2 is YENEEA. Trimming pared 5 bases from V and 2 bases from J, leaving 13 bases between. CDR3 loop: CASSAHGNPYNEQFF. The CDR3, as DNA: TGTGCCAGCAGCGCCCATGGAAACCCCTACAATGAGCAGTTCTTC.

J is TRBJ1-4 and V is TRBV6-1; maybe TRBD1 (5 bases). The germline gives CDR1 MNHNS, CDR2 SASEGT. The CDR3 sequence is 15 residues long. V lost 6 bases, J lost 8 bases, and 19 bases lay in between. CDR3 sequence reads: CASRDPTGGGEKLFF. CDR3 sequence (DNA): TGTGCCAGCAGGGATCCTACAGGCGGCGGGGAAAAACTGTTTTTT.

This clonotype was seen repeatedly, ten times or more. The chain employs TRBV6-6 and TRBJ2-5; D tentatively reads TRBD1 or TRBD2 (6 bases each). V dropped 8 bases and J dropped 4 bases, with 11 bases sitting between them. CDR3 length equals 12 residues. CDR1 and CDR2 from the germline V gene are MNHNY and SVGAGI (reference sequence). In nucleotides, the CDR3 is TGTGCCAGCTGCAGGGGAGGAGAGACCCAGTACTTC. This encodes CASCRGGETQYF.

The V gene is TRBV5-4, the J gene TRBJ1-1; D is undetermined. V lost 4 bases and J lost 4, with 11 bases in between. Per germline, CDR1 SGHNT and CDR2 YYREEE (reference sequence). CDR3 length: 13 amino acids. CDR3 protein: CASSLPAGTEAFF. Here the CDR3 DNA reads TGTGCCAGCAGCCTACCGGCGGGCACTGAAGCTTTCTTT.

In this sample, this clonotype turned up a few times. The genes are TRBV12-3 or TRBV12-4 and TRBJ1-1; D gene ambiguous. The V end lost 3 bases, the J end lost 4 bases, and 12 bases lay between the germline ends. This CDR3 has 14 amino acids. The chain's CDR3 is CASSLGALGTEAFF. CDR3 coding DNA: TGTGCCAGCAGTTTGGGTGCGCTCGGCACTGAAGCTTTCTTT.

This chain uses TRBV3-1 with TRBJ2-2; D remains ambiguous. There are 16 residues in the CDR3. Germline CDR1 and CDR2: LGHDT and YNNKEL (reference sequence). V shed 0 bases and J shed 5 bases, with 13 bases lying between them. CDR3 protein: CASSQDSAPETGELFF. The DNA for the CDR3 is TGTGCCAGCAGCCAAGATTCGGCCCCGGAGACCGGGGAGCTGTTTTTT.

This chain joins TRBV21-1 and TRBJ2-1. TRBV21-1 represents a pseudogene. CDR3 size: 15 residues. This chain's CDR3 is CASSKGPPSYNEQFF. The CDR3 coding sequence is TGTGCCAGCAGCAAGGGTCCGCCGTCCTACAATGAGCAGTTCTTC.

The rearrangement uses TRBV4-3 and TRBJ2-7; perhaps TRBD2 as D (6 bases). Trimming left V 4 bases short and J 2 bases short, with 18 bases between. This CDR3 has 16 residues. Germline V gene sequence: CDR1 LGHNA, CDR2 YSLEER. The CDR3, as DNA: TGCGCCAGCAGCCGCGCCGGGGGTCCAGACCCCTACGAGCAGTACTTC. It yields the protein CASSRAGGPDPYEQYF.

This clonotype was observed at least ten times. This rearrangement joins TRBV7-6 to TRBJ1-5; possible D gene TRBD1, 5 bases. Trimming took off 8 bases at V and 6 bases at J, with 14 bases between the two ends. Looked up from germline, CDR1 is SGHVS and CDR2 is FNYEAQ. The CDR3 totals 13 residues. In DNA form, the CDR3 reads TGTGCCAGCGGGACTGGTCAGGGTCAGCCCCAGCATTTT. This codes for CASGTGQGQPQHF.

This clonotype was seen at least ten times. The gene calls are TRBV20-1 and TRBJ2-3; D tentatively fits TRBD1 or TRBD2 (6 bases each). The CDR3 sequence is 14 residues long. The germline V gene encodes CDR1 DFQATT and CDR2 SNEGSKA (reference sequence). V shed 6 bases and J shed 2 bases, with 15 bases lying between them. The CDR3 DNA reads as TGCAGTGCCAACGAGGGGGGTTCCACAGATACGCAGTATTTT. The encoded protein is CSANEGGSTDTQYF.

In its sample, this clonotype was seen a few times. V and J are TRBV20-1 and TRBJ2-3; 8 bases map to TRBD2. The germline V gene encodes CDR1 DFQATT and CDR2 SNEGSKA (reference sequence). The CDR3 has 11 amino acids. CDR3 DNA sequence: TGCGGTGGACTAGCAACAGATACGCAGTATTTT. Its translation: CGGLATDTQYF.

The chain combines TRBV9 with TRBJ1-1; D is unresolved. CDR1 and CDR2 from the germline V gene are SGDLS and YYNGEE. The CDR3 sequence is 14 residues long. V was trimmed by 10 bases and J by 4 bases, leaving 20 bases between them. This CDR3 reads CASTGDSEGTEAFF. In DNA, the CDR3 is TGTGCCTCCACCGGGGATTCTGAGGGCACTGAAGCTTTCTTT.

V usage is TRBV7-8 and J usage is TRBJ1-6, with D possibly matching TRBD1 (5 bases). The CDR3 runs to 14 residues. The germline gives CDR1 SGHVS, CDR2 FQNEAQ. Trimming removed 5 bases from V and 7 bases from J, with 12 bases in between. CDR3 bases: TGTGCCAGCAGCCCGAGGGGCCGGAATTCACCCCTCCACTTT. The encoded protein is CASSPRGRNSPLHF.

This clonotype was observed many times. This chain links TRBV20-1 with TRBJ1-4, with 7 nucleotides matching TRBD1. Germline V gene lookup returns CDR1 DFQATT and CDR2 SNEGSKA (reference sequence). The length of the CDR3 is 15 residues. The J segment lost 7 bases and the V segment lost 0 bases, leaving 8 bases of the junction unmatched. This CDR3 reads CSAREPGGSGEKLFF. The CDR3 nucleotides read TGCAGTGCTAGAGAGCCAGGGGGATCCGGTGAAAAACTGTTTTTT.

This clonotype was counted between two and nine times. The gene calls are TRBV28 and TRBJ2-7, with TRBD1 identical over 10 bases. Germline lookup yields CDR1 MDHEN and CDR2 SYDVKM. The CDR3 length is 15 residues. Trimming took 7 bases from V and 3 from J; bases not matched to a gene: 9. In nucleotides, the CDR3 is TGTGCCAGCACTGACGGGACAGGGGACCTCTACGAGCAGTACGTC. Protein product: CASTDGTGDLYEQYV.

The chain has TRBV24-1 and TRBJ2-3; tentatively, D is TRBD2 (6 bases). CDR1 KGHDR and CDR2 SFDVKD come from the germline V gene. V was cut by 3 bases and J by 1 base, with 10 bases left in between. This CDR3 has 15 residues. The DNA of the CDR3 is TGTGCCACCAGTGATACCGGGACTGGCACAGATACGCAGTATTTT. Translating it yields CATSDTGTGTDTQYF.

This clonotype showed up just a few times. The V gene is TRBV4-1, the J gene TRBJ2-5; maybe TRBD1 (5 bases). This CDR3 contains 16 residues. Germline V gene lookup returns CDR1 MGHRA and CDR2 YSYEKL. Trimming stripped 0 bases from V and 7 bases from J, with 18 bases between. The chain's CDR3 is CASSQDPDLRVGTQYF. CDR3 coding DNA: TGCGCCAGCAGCCAAGATCCTGATCTCAGGGTGGGGACCCAGTACTTC.

The J gene is TRBJ2-7, the V gene TRBV12-3 or TRBV12-4; no clear D. The CDR3 has 15 residues. The V gene lost 4 bases and the J gene lost 0 bases, with 13 bases spanning the gap. CDR3 amino acids: CASSSQGYLSYEQYF. In nucleotides, the CDR3 is TGTGCCAGCAGTTCCCAAGGATATCTCTCCTACGAGCAGTACTTC.

This clonotype was seen only a few times. This chain joins TRBV29-1 and TRBJ1-4; 7 positions agree with TRBD1. Germline V CDR1 and CDR2: SQVTM, ANQGSEA. V was pared by 6 bases and J by 2 bases, with 9 bases of the junction left unmatched. This CDR3 has 15 amino acids. CDR3 sequence (DNA): TGCAGCGTCGGGGACAGCCGAGGGACTAATGAAAAACTGTTTTTT. Residues: CSVGDSRGTNEKLFF.

V gene TRBV12-3 or TRBV12-4 combines with J gene TRBJ2-7, with unresolved D. Trimming cost V 3 bases and J 3 bases, with 9 bases left between them. This CDR3 region has 13 residues. CDR3 protein: CASSFLRDYEQYF. CDR3 DNA: TGTGCCAGCAGTTTTCTTAGGGACTACGAGCAGTACTTC.

CDR3 sequence reads: CASSFQRGTDTQYF. The CDR3 bases are TGTGCCAGCAGTTTCCAGCGGGGCACAGATACGCAGTATTTT. This chain connects TRBV12-3 or TRBV12-4 to TRBJ2-3; D is perhaps TRBD2 (6 bases). The CDR3 covers 14 residues. The ends were cut back, 3 bases at V and 1 base at J, with 8 bases in the middle.